This T cell receptor beta chain was recorded in a study of blood T cells in healthy people across ages. General study findings and limits: In older individuals, TCR beta diversity per million T cells was lower, falling roughly linearly with age.

This clonotype occurred a few times. What it binds is not known. The second PCR ran roughly 6 to 12 cycles with a sample-barcoded 5' primer and J-beta primers. TCRdb reanalysed the 5' RACE reads using MiXCR and keeps one entry per CDR3 protein. The sample includes over a million distinct CDR3 sequences, roughly 45% of them seen just once. A minimum of 7 million PBMCs was isolated per sample. Total RNA extraction produced at least 5.5 micrograms (per sample) for the study. The CDR3 is 12 amino acids. Trimming left V 1 base short and J 3 bases short, with 6 bases between. Germline CDR1 is DFQATT and CDR2 is SNEGSKA (reference sequence).

The material sequenced was blood. The TCR was taken from a woman between 18 and 29 years old in good health. This chain links TRBV20-1 with TRBJ1-2; D uncertain. CDR3 sequence: CSARARDYGYTF. CDR3 nucleotides: TGCAGTGCTAGAGCTCGAGACTATGGCTACACCTTC.